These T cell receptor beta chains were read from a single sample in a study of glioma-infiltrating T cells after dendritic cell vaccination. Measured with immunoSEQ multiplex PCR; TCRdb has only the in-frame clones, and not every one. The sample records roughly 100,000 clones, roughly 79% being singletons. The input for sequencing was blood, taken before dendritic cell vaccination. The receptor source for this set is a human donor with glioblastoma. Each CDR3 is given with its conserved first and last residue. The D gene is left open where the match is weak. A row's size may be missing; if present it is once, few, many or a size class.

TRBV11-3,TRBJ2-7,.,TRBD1,CASSFVQGDYEQYF,TGTGCCAGCAGCTTCGTTCAGGGGGATTACGAGCAGTACTTC
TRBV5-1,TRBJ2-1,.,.,CASSSPPSMNEQFF,TGCGCCAGCAGCTCCCCGCCGAGTATGAATGAGCAGTTCTTC
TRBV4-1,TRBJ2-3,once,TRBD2,CASSHRAGAPTDTQYF,TGCGCCAGCAGCCACCGAGCGGGGGCCCCCACAGATACGCAGTATTTT
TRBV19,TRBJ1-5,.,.,CASSTGNRLGNQPQHF,TGTGCCAGTAGTACAGGGAATAGACTTGGCAATCAGCCCCAGCATTTT
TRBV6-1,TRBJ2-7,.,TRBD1,CASRGYRGRYEQYF,TGTGCCAGCAGGGGATACAGGGGTAGGTACGAGCAGTACTTC
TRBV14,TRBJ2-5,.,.,CASSQDHRQETQYF,TGTGCCAGCAGCCAAGATCACAGGCAAGAGACCCAGTACTTC
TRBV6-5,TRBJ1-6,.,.,CASSRVSGSPLHF,TGTGCCAGCAGCAGGGTATCAGGGTCACCCCTCCACTTT
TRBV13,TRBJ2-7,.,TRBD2,CASSPTSGATYEQYF,TGTGCCAGCAGCCCGACTAGCGGGGCGACCTACGAGCAGTACTTC
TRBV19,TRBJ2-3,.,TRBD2,CASSTPRLAGGIADTQYF,TGTGCCAGTAGTACACCCCGACTAGCGGGGGGCATAGCAGATACGCAGTATTTT
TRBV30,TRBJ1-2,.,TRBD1,CAWSVPLWTGGRGYYGYTF,TGTGCCTGGAGTGTACCCCTTTGGACAGGGGGCCGGGGGTACTATGGCTACACCTTC
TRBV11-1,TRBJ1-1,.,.,CASSLDSQNTEAFF,TGTGCCAGCAGCTTAGATTCACAGAACACTGAAGCTTTCTTT
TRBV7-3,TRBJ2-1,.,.,CASSSLLGGSYNEQFF,TGTGCCAGCAGCTCCCTTTTGGGGGGCTCCTACAATGAGCAGTTCTTC
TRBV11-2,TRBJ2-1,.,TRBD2,CASSLGIAGGHEQFF,TGTGCCAGCAGCTTAGGAATAGCGGGGGGTCATGAGCAGTTCTTC
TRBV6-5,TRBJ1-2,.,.,CASTLGATGNYGYTF,TGTGCCAGCACCCTAGGAGCTACTGGAAACTATGGCTACACCTTC
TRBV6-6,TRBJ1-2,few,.,CASSYQDSGSNYGYTF,TGTGCCAGCAGTTACCAAGACAGTGGATCGAACTATGGCTACACCTTC
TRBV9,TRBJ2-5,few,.,CASSVGVDIQETQYF,TGTGCCAGCAGCGTAGGAGTGGACATTCAAGAGACCCAGTACTTC
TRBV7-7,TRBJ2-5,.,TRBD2,CASGGEGIGTQYF,TGTGCTAGTGGCGGGGAGGGTATCGGGACCCAGTACTTC
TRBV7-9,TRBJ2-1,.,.,CASSLEGEGRNEQFF,TGTGCCAGCAGCTTAGAGGGGGAGGGGCGCAATGAGCAGTTCTTC
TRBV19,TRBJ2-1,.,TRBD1,CASSIIRAGGWNEQFF,TGTGCCAGTAGTATAATTAGGGCAGGGGGATGGAATGAGCAGTTCTTC
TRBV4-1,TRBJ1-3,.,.,CASSQDSPGRAIYF,TGCGCCAGCAGCCAAGATAGCCCAGGGAGGGCCATATATTTT
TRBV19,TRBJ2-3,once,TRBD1,CASSIGGQGADTQYF,TGTGCCAGTAGTATAGGGGGACAGGGGGCAGATACGCAGTATTTT
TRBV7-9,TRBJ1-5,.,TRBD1,CASSLGDSFEDQPQHF,TGTGCCAGCAGCTTAGGGGACAGCTTCGAGGATCAGCCCCAGCATTTT
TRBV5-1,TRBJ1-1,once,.,CASSYNRVSTEAFF,TGCGCCAGCAGCTACAACAGGGTGTCCACTGAAGCTTTCTTT
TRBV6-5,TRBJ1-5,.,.,CASSYTRGQPQHF,TGTGCCAGCAGTTACACCAGGGGTCAGCCCCAGCATTTT
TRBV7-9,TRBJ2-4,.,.,CASSLGNRILYF,TGTGCCAGCAGCTTAGGCAACAGGATTCTGTACTTC
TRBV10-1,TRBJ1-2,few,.,CASTMDSYGYTF,TGCGCCAGCACCATGGACAGCTATGGCTACACCTTC
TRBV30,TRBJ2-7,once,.,CAWRSISYEQYF,TGTGCCTGGAGATCCATCTCCTACGAGCAGTACTTC
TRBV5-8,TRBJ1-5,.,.,CASSSDGVNNQPQHF,TGTGCCAGCAGCTCAGACGGGGTGAATAATCAGCCCCAGCATTTT
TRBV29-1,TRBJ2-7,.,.,CSASTEAYEQYF,TGCAGCGCGTCGACGGAGGCCTACGAGCAGTACTTC